The rows below give T cell receptor beta chains drawn from one sample of a study of technical replicates of blood from four donors. Assay used: immunoSEQ multiplex PCR; TCRdb lists only in-frame clones, some missing. The profile shows tens of thousands of clones, 85% to 95% of them singletons. Sequencing was done on a sample of T cells isolated from PBMCs. These receptors were collected from a human donor in good health. Both conserved end residues are part of each CDR3. Fields, in order: clone size, D gene, V gene, J gene, CDR3 protein, CDR3 DNA. D genes are given only for firm matches. The size of a clone is reported for some rows only, either as once, few or many, or as a class for expanded clones.

clone_size: -
d_call: -
v_call: TRBV7-3
j_call: TRBJ2-2
cdr3_aa: CASSLIYNVNTGELFF
cdr3_nt: TGTGCCAGCAGCTTAATTTACAACGTGAACACCGGGGAGCTGTTTTTT

clone_size: -
d_call: -
v_call: TRBV7-9
j_call: TRBJ1-3
cdr3_aa: CASSERQHSGNTIYF
cdr3_nt: TGTGCCAGCAGCGAAAGACAACACTCTGGAAACACCATATATTTT

clone_size: -
d_call: TRBD2
v_call: TRBV5-1
j_call: TRBJ2-1
cdr3_aa: CASSPTAGAYNEQFF
cdr3_nt: TGCGCCAGCAGCCCTACAGCGGGAGCTTACAATGAGCAGTTCTTC

clone_size: -
d_call: TRBD2
v_call: TRBV7-7
j_call: TRBJ2-5
cdr3_aa: CASSLSGGLAGLGETQYF
cdr3_nt: TGTGCCAGCAGCTTATCGGGGGGCTTAGCGGGATTGGGAGAGACCCAGTACTTC

clone_size: -
d_call: -
v_call: TRBV28
j_call: TRBJ2-1
cdr3_aa: CASQRSSYNEQFF
cdr3_nt: TGTGCCAGCCAGAGGAGCTCCTACAATGAGCAGTTCTTC

clone_size: -
d_call: -
v_call: TRBV13
j_call: TRBJ2-7
cdr3_aa: CASSFNPRGWEQYF
cdr3_nt: TGTGCCAGCAGCTTTAACCCCAGGGGCTGGGAGCAGTACTTC

clone_size: -
d_call: -
v_call: TRBV27
j_call: TRBJ1-5
cdr3_aa: CASSDSSQGPQHF
cdr3_nt: TGTGCCAGCAGTGACAGCAGCCAAGGGCCCCAGCATTTT

clone_size: -
d_call: TRBD2
v_call: TRBV27
j_call: TRBJ2-7
cdr3_aa: CASSSLAGDIEYF
cdr3_nt: TGTGCCAGCAGTTCTCTAGCGGGAGATATTGAGTACTTC

clone_size: -
d_call: -
v_call: TRBV7-8
j_call: TRBJ1-1
cdr3_aa: CASSLVELMNTEAFF
cdr3_nt: TGTGCCAGCAGCTTAGTTGAGCTGATGAACACTGAAGCTTTCTTT

clone_size: -
d_call: -
v_call: TRBV5-1
j_call: TRBJ1-4
cdr3_aa: CASSLWGIRETTNEKLFF
cdr3_nt: TGCGCCAGCAGCTTGTGGGGAATAAGGGAGACAACTAATGAAAAACTGTTTTTT

clone_size: -
d_call: -
v_call: TRBV28
j_call: TRBJ1-5
cdr3_aa: CASSFIGRGGQPQHF
cdr3_nt: TGTGCCAGCAGTTTTATCGGCAGGGGCGGACAGCCCCAGCATTTT

clone_size: -
d_call: TRBD2
v_call: TRBV19
j_call: TRBJ2-1
cdr3_aa: CASSIDHPLSGRGGEQFF
cdr3_nt: TGTGCCAGTAGTATAGATCATCCGTTGAGTGGGAGGGGAGGTGAGCAGTTCTTC

clone_size: -
d_call: TRBD2
v_call: TRBV18
j_call: TRBJ2-7
cdr3_aa: CASSPVSSGGTRYEQYF
cdr3_nt: TGTGCCAGCTCACCAGTCTCTAGCGGGGGGACCCGCTACGAGCAGTACTTC

clone_size: -
d_call: -
v_call: TRBV19
j_call: TRBJ2-2
cdr3_aa: CASSLFSTGELFF
cdr3_nt: TGTGCCAGTAGTTTATTCAGCACCGGGGAGCTGTTTTTT

clone_size: once
d_call: TRBD2
v_call: TRBV5-4
j_call: TRBJ2-1
cdr3_aa: CASSGDYSSYNEQFF
cdr3_nt: TGTGCCAGCAGCGGGGACTACAGCTCCTACAATGAGCAGTTCTTC

clone_size: once
d_call: -
v_call: TRBV5-1
j_call: TRBJ2-1
cdr3_aa: CASSSTLMSLNNEQFF
cdr3_nt: TGCGCCAGCAGCTCAACCCTTATGAGCTTAAACAATGAGCAGTTCTTC

clone_size: once
d_call: -
v_call: TRBV10-3
j_call: TRBJ2-6
cdr3_aa: CAILDSSGANVLTF
cdr3_nt: TGTGCCATCCTCGACTCTTCGGGGGCCAACGTCCTGACTTTC

clone_size: once
d_call: -
v_call: TRBV6-5
j_call: TRBJ1-2
cdr3_aa: CASSYPLEGHRYGYTF
cdr3_nt: TGTGCCAGCAGTTACCCTTTGGAGGGGCATCGATATGGCTACACCTTC

clone_size: -
d_call: TRBD1
v_call: TRBV10-2
j_call: TRBJ2-7
cdr3_aa: CASSDSWTGTYEQYF
cdr3_nt: TGCGCCAGCAGTGATAGTTGGACAGGGACCTACGAGCAGTACTTC

clone_size: -
d_call: TRBD1
v_call: TRBV7-3
j_call: TRBJ2-7
cdr3_aa: CASSLMGTGTSYEQYF
cdr3_nt: TGTGCCAGCAGCTTAATGGGGACAGGGACAAGCTACGAGCAGTACTTC

clone_size: -
d_call: TRBD2
v_call: TRBV7-2
j_call: TRBJ2-1
cdr3_aa: CASSFSGGSYNEQFF
cdr3_nt: TGTGCCAGCAGCTTTAGCGGGGGCTCCTACAATGAGCAGTTCTTC